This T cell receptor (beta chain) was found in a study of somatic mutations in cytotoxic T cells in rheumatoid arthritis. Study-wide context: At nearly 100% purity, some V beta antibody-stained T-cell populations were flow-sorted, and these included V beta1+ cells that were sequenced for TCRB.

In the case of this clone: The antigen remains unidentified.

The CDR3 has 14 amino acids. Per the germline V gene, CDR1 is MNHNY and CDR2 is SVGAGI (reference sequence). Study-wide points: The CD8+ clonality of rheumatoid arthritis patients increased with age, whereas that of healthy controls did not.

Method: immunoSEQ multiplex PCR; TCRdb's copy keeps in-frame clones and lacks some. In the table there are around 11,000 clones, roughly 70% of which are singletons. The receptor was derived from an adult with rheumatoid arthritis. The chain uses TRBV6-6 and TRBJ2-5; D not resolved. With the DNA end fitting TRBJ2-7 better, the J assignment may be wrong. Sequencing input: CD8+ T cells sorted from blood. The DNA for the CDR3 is TGTGCCAGCAGCCTAGGGTCGGGCTCCTACGAGCAGTACTTC. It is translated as CASSLGSGSYEQYF.